This TCR beta chain appears in the sequencing data of a study of cytomegalovirus exposure and HLA in healthy donors. On the study more broadly: The study's early data release held roughly 91 million unique TCRs from HLA-typed donors.

The length of the CDR3 is 14 residues. V was clipped by 4 bases and J by 3 bases; unmatched bases: 5. CDR1 SEHNR and CDR2 FQNEAQ come from the germline V gene (reference sequence). The PCR employed 60 Vbeta primers together with 13 Jbeta primers. Repertoires were generated with immunoSEQ multiplex PCR, while TCRdb's copy carries only in-frame clones and drops some. The sample lists 40,000 to 55,000 clones; about three quarters were seen once. Source material: PBMCs. The TCR originated in a man aged 18 to 29 in good health and CMV-seronegative. V and J are TRBV7-9 and TRBJ1-1, with TRBD1 matching over 7 bases. CDR3 sequence (DNA): TGTGCCAGCAGCTGGGACAGTTGGGACACTGAAGCTTTCTTT. Amino acids: CASSWDSWDTEAFF. Supplemented by reference TRBV7-9 and TRBJ1-1, the full variable domain reads DTGVSQNPRHKITKRGQNVTFRCDPISEHNRLYWYRQTLGQGPEFLTYFQNEAQLEKSRLLSDRFSAERPKGSFSTLEIQRTEQGDSAMYLCASSWDSWDTEAFFGQGTRLTVV.